The source of this T cell receptor beta chain is a study of CD8 T cells in ankylosing spondylitis. Study-level results: Disease-linked clones bore a CD8+ phenotype and were relatively rare in peripheral blood.

This clonotype came up many times. Its antigen is unknown. Quantitative 5'-RACE with molecular barcodes generated TCR beta libraries. A single record per CDR3 protein comes from TCRdb applying MiXCR to the 5' RACE reads. Altogether roughly 48,000 distinct CDR3 sequences are present, 7.4% being singletons, with the ten largest covering approximately 8%. With 9 bases removed from V and 2 bases from J, the gap between germline ends came to 12 bases. CDR3 length: 13 residues. CDR1 and CDR2 from the germline V gene are SGHRS and YFSETQ. What was sequenced was blood, either unsorted or a sorted T cell fraction (not recorded which). J is TRBJ1-3 and V is TRBV5-1, with D perhaps TRBD1 (5 bases). The clonotype comes from a female donor with ankylosing spondylitis or in good health (not recorded which). CDR3 sequence: CATSRGTGNTIYF. The CDR3 DNA is TGCGCCACCTCGCGGGGGACTGGAAACACCATATATTTT.